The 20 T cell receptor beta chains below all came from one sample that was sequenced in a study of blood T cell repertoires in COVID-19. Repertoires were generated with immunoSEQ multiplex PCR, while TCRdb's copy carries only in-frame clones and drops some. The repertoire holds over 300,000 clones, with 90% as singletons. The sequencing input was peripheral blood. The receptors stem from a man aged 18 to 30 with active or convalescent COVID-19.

The CDR3 bases are TGCAGTGCAAGTGAGACAGCAACTAATGAAAAACTGTTTTTT. This translates into CSASETATNEKLFF. The chain combines TRBV20-1 with TRBJ1-4, with D perhaps matching TRBD1 (5 bases). Trimming pared 6 bases from V and 0 bases from J, leaving 11 bases between. The CDR3 length is 14 residues. The germline V gene encodes CDR1 DFQATT and CDR2 SNEGSKA (reference sequence).

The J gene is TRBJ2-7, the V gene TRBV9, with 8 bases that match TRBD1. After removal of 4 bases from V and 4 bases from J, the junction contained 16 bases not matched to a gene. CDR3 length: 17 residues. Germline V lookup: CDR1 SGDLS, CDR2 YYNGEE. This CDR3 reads CASSTYSGQGSSYEQYF. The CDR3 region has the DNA TGTGCCAGCAGCACGTATTCAGGACAGGGTTCTTCTTACGAGCAGTACTTC.

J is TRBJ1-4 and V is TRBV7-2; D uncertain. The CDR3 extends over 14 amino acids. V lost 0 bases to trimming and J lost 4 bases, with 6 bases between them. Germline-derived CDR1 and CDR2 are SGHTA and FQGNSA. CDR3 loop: CASSLARFNEKLFF. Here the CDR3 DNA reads TGTGCCAGCAGCTTAGCCAGGTTTAATGAAAAACTGTTTTTT. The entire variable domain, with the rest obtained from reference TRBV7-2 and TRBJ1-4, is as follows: GAGVSQSPSNKVTEKGKDVELRCDPISGHTALYWYRQSLGQGLEFLIYFQGNSAPDKSGLPSDRFSAERTGGSVSTLTIQRTQQEDSAVYLCASSLARFNEKLFFGSGTQLSVL.

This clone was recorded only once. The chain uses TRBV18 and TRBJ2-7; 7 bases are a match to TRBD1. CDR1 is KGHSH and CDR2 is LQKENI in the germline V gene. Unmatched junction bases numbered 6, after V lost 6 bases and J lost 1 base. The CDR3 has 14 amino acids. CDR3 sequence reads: CASSPGQKSYEQYF. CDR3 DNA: TGTGCCAGCTCGCCGGGACAGAAATCCTACGAGCAGTACTTC.

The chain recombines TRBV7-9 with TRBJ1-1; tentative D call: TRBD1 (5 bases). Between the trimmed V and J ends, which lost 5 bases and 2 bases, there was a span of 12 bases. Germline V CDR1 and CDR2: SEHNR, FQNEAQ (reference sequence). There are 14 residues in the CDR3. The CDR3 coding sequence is TGTGCCAGCAGCCTATCGGGGGGTAACACTGAAGCTTTCTTT. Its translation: CASSLSGGNTEAFF. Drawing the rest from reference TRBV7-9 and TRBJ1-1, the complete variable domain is DTGVSQNPRHKITKRGQNVTFRCDPISEHNRLYWYRQTLGQGPEFLTYFQNEAQLEKSRLLSDRFSAERPKGSFSTLEIQRTEQGDSAMYLCASSLSGGNTEAFFGQGTRLTVV.

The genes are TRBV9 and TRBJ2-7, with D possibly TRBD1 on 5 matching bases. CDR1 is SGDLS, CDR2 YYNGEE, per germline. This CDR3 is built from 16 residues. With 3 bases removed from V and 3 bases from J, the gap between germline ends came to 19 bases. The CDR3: CASSAKDIRSDYEQYF. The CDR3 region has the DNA TGTGCCAGCAGCGCCAAGGACATCCGGTCAGACTACGAGCAGTACTTC. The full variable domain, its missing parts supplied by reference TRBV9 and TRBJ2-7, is DSGVTQTPKHLITATGQRVTLRCSPRSGDLSVYWYQQSLDQGLQFLIQYYNGEERAKGNILERFSAQQFPDLHSELNLSSLELGDSALYFCASSAKDIRSDYEQYFGPGTRLTVT.

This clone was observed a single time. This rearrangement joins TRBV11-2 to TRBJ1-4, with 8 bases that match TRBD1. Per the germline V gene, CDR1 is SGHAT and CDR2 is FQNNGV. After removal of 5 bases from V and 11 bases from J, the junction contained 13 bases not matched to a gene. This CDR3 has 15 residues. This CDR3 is CASSPRTGRHFKLFF. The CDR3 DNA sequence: TGTGCCAGCAGCCCCCGGACAGGGCGTCATTTTAAACTGTTTTTT.

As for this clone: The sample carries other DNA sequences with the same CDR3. Here the CDR3 reads CASSLAVSGANVLTF. CDR3 in DNA: TGCGCCAGCAGCTTGGCCGTTTCTGGGGCCAACGTCCTGACTTTC. The J gene is TRBJ2-6, the V gene TRBV5-1, with unresolved D. V dropped 0 bases and J dropped 1 base, with 5 bases sitting between them. The CDR3 has 15 amino acids. Germline V gives CDR1 SGHRS, CDR2 YFSETQ. The whole variable domain, remainder taken from reference TRBV5-1 and TRBJ2-6, is KAGVTQTPRYLIKTRGQQVTLSCSPISGHRSVSWYQQTPGQGLQFLFEYFSETQRNKGNFPGRFSGRQFSNSRSEMNVSTLELGDSALYLCASSLAVSGANVLTFGAGSRLTVL.

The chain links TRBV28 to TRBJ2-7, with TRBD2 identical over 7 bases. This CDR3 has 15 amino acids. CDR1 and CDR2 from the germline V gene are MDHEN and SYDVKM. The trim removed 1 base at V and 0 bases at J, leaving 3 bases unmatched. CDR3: CASSLSAGPSYEQYF. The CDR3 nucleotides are TGTGCCAGCAGTTTATCAGCGGGGCCCTCCTACGAGCAGTACTTC.

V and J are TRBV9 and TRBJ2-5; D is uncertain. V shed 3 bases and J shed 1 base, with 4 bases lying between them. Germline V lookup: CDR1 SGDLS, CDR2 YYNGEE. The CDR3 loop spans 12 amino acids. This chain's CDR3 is CASSASQETQYF. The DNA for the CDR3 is TGTGCCAGCAGCGCTAGCCAAGAGACCCAGTACTTC. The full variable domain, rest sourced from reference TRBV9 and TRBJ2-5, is DSGVTQTPKHLITATGQRVTLRCSPRSGDLSVYWYQQSLDQGLQFLIQYYNGEERAKGNILERFSAQQFPDLHSELNLSSLELGDSALYFCASSASQETQYFGPGTRLLVL.

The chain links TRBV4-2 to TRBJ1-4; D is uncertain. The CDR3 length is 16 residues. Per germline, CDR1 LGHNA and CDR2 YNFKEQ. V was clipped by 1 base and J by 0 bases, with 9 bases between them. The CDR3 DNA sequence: TGTGCCAGCAGCCAAGGCTTTGTAGCAACTAATGAAAAACTGTTTTTT. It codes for CASSQGFVATNEKLFF.

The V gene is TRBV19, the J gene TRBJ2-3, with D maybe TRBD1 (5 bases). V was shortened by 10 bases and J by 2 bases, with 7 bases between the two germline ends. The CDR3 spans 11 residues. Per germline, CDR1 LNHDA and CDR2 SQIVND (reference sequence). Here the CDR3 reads CAIQDTDTQYF. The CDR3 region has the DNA TGTGCCATACAGGACACAGATACGCAGTATTTT.

CDR3: CASEADEQFF. The CDR3, as DNA: TGTGCCAGCGAAGCGGATGAGCAGTTCTTC. The V gene is TRBV19, the J gene TRBJ2-1; possibly TRBD2 for D (5 bases). Germline V gene data show CDR1 as LNHDA and CDR2 as SQIVND (reference sequence). The CDR3 is 10 amino acids. The ends were cut back, 9 bases at V and 8 bases at J, with 8 bases in the middle.

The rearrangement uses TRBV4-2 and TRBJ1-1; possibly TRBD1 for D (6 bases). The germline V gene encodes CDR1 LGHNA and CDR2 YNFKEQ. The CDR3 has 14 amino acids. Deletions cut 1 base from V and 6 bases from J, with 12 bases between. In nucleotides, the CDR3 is TGTGCCAGCAGCCAAGCGGGGCCAGGGGCTGAAGCTTTCTTT. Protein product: CASSQAGPGAEAFF.

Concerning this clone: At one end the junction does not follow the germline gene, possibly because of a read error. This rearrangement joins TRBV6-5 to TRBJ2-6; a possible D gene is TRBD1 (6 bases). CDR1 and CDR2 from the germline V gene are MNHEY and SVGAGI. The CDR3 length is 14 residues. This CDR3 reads CASTDRSGANVLTF. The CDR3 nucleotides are TGTGCCAGCACCGACAGGTCTGGGGCCAACGTGCTGACTTTC.

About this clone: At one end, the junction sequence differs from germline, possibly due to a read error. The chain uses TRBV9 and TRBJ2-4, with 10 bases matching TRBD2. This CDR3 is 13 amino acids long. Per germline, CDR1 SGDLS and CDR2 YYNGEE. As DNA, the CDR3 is TGTGCCAGCAGCGTAGGGACTAGCGGACCGTCGCGCTTC. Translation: CASSVGTSGPSRF.

The CDR3 region is CASSLGRASNQPQHF. CDR3 nucleotide sequence: TGTGCCAGCAGCTTAGGCAGGGCTAGCAATCAGCCCCAGCATTTT. The chain employs TRBV7-2 and TRBJ1-5, with a weak D call TRBD1 (5 bases). The CDR3 totals 15 residues. Deletions cut 1 base from V and 0 bases from J, with 7 bases between. Germline V gives CDR1 SGHTA, CDR2 FQGNSA. Variable domain in full (rest from reference TRBV7-2 and TRBJ1-5): GAGVSQSPSNKVTEKGKDVELRCDPISGHTALYWYRQSLGQGLEFLIYFQGNSAPDKSGLPSDRFSAERTGGSVSTLTIQRTQQEDSAVYLCASSLGRASNQPQHFGDGTRLSIL.

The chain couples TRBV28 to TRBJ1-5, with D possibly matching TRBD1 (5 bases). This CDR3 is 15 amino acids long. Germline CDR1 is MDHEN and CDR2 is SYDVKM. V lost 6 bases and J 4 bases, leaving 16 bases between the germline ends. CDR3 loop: CASRKDKVVNQPQHF. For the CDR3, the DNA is TGTGCCAGCAGGAAGGACAAGGTTGTGAATCAGCCCCAGCATTTT. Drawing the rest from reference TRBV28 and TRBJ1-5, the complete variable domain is DVKVTQSSRYLVKRTGEKVFLECVQDMDHENMFWYRQDPGLGLRLIYFSYDVKMKEKGDIPEGYSVSREKKERFSLILESASTNQTSMYLCASRKDKVVNQPQHFGDGTRLSIL.

For the CDR3, the DNA is TGTGCCAGCTCATCCCGGACAGGGGGGGCCTACAATGAGCAGTTCTTC. Amino acids: CASSSRTGGAYNEQFF. The chain links TRBV18 to TRBJ2-1; 10 nucleotides agree with TRBD1. V shed 5 bases and J 2 bases; nucleotides not matched to a gene: 6. The germline gives CDR1 KGHSH, CDR2 LQKENI. This CDR3 comprises 16 residues.

CDR3 sequence (DNA): TGCGCCAGCAGCTCCCAAACCGGGACAAGCACAGATACGCAGTATTTT. This translates into CASSSQTGTSTDTQYF. This chain connects TRBV5-1 to TRBJ2-3, with a tentative D call TRBD1 (6 bases). CDR3 length equals 16 residues. Germline CDR1 SGHRS, CDR2 YFSETQ. V was trimmed by 3 bases and J by 0 bases, leaving 14 bases between them.